These T cell receptor beta chains were read from a single sample in a study of blood T cell repertoires in COVID-19. The protocol was immunoSEQ multiplex PCR, while the TCRdb copy is restricted to in-frame clones and leaves out a portion. The table includes 59,000 or so clones, around 81% detected once. Sequences were obtained from peripheral blood. The receptors derive from a woman of 80 years or more with active or convalescent COVID-19. Each CDR3 is given with its conserved first and last residue. The D gene is left open where the match is weak. A row's size may be missing; if present it is once, few, many or a size class.

D gene: TRBD1
J gene: TRBJ1-2
V gene: TRBV7-9
clone size: once
CDR3 protein: CASSPGGSQGAHGYTF
CDR3 DNA: TGTGCCAGCAGCCCCGGGGGGTCACAGGGGGCGCATGGCTACACCTTC

D gene: TRBD2
J gene: TRBJ2-5
V gene: TRBV28
clone size: NA
CDR3 protein: CASSSVGGGETQYF
CDR3 DNA: TGTGCCAGCAGTTCGGTGGGGGGGGGAGAGACCCAGTACTTC

D gene: TRBD1
J gene: TRBJ2-6
V gene: TRBV19
clone size: NA
CDR3 protein: CASSIGTAGANVLTF
CDR3 DNA: TGTGCCAGTAGTATCGGGACAGCGGGGGCCAACGTCCTGACTTTC

D gene: TRBD2
J gene: TRBJ2-1
V gene: TRBV3-1/TRBV3-2
clone size: NA
CDR3 protein: CASSQDVAGGHNEQFF
CDR3 DNA: TGTGCCAGCAGCCAAGATGTGGCGGGGGGTCACAATGAGCAGTTCTTC

D gene: NA
J gene: TRBJ2-1
V gene: TRBV11-2
clone size: NA
CDR3 protein: CASRASISSYNEQFF
CDR3 DNA: TGTGCCAGTCGCGCCTCCATTAGCTCCTACAATGAGCAGTTCTTC

D gene: NA
J gene: TRBJ2-1
V gene: TRBV3-1/TRBV3-2
clone size: NA
CDR3 protein: CASSQTPPGQFF
CDR3 DNA: TGTGCCAGCAGCCAAACCCCCCCGGGGCAGTTCTTC

D gene: TRBD1
J gene: TRBJ1-2
V gene: TRBV7-8
clone size: NA
CDR3 protein: CASSLTGDLQANYGYTF
CDR3 DNA: TGTGCCAGCAGCTTAACAGGGGACCTACAGGCTAACTATGGCTACACCTTC

D gene: NA
J gene: TRBJ1-3
V gene: TRBV7-9
clone size: NA
CDR3 protein: CASSLEAGMSGNTIYF
CDR3 DNA: TGTGCCAGCAGCTTAGAGGCAGGGATGAGTGGAAACACCATATATTTT

D gene: NA
J gene: TRBJ2-2
V gene: TRBV10-3
clone size: NA
CDR3 protein: CAIDSANTGELFF
CDR3 DNA: TGTGCCATCGACAGCGCGAACACCGGGGAGCTGTTTTTT

D gene: TRBD1
J gene: TRBJ2-6
V gene: TRBV7-3
clone size: NA
CDR3 protein: CASSLTGGGGANVLTF
CDR3 DNA: TGTGCCAGCAGCTTAACAGGGGGCGGAGGGGCCAACGTCCTGACTTTC

D gene: NA
J gene: TRBJ1-3
V gene: TRBV6-4
clone size: NA
CDR3 protein: CASSEAAGNTIYF
CDR3 DNA: TGTGCCAGCAGTGAAGCGGCTGGAAACACCATATATTTT

D gene: TRBD2
J gene: TRBJ2-5
V gene: TRBV10-2
clone size: NA
CDR3 protein: CASSHAGGLETQYF
CDR3 DNA: TGCGCCAGCAGTCATGCGGGGGGGCTGGAGACCCAGTACTTC

D gene: TRBD1
J gene: TRBJ1-2
V gene: TRBV27
clone size: NA
CDR3 protein: CASRPTGSSYGYTF
CDR3 DNA: TGTGCCAGCAGACCGACAGGGAGTAGCTATGGCTACACCTTC

D gene: TRBD1
J gene: TRBJ1-4
V gene: TRBV7-9
clone size: many
CDR3 protein: CASSRIPPSTGRSTATNEKLFF
CDR3 DNA: TGTGCCAGCAGCAGAATCCCCCCATCGACAGGGAGATCTACTGCAACTAATGAAAAACTGTTTTTT

D gene: NA
J gene: TRBJ1-3
V gene: TRBV6-4
clone size: NA
CDR3 protein: CASNHLRRSSGNTIYF
CDR3 DNA: TGTGCCAGCAATCACCTTAGACGGAGCTCTGGAAACACCATATATTTT

D gene: NA
J gene: TRBJ1-6
V gene: TRBV3-1/TRBV3-2
clone size: NA
CDR3 protein: CASSQSETPYSPLHF
CDR3 DNA: TGTGCCAGCAGCCAAAGTGAGACTCCTTATTCACCCCTCCACTTT

D gene: NA
J gene: TRBJ1-5
V gene: TRBV28
clone size: few
CDR3 protein: CASSLNSYSNQPQHF
CDR3 DNA: TGTGCCAGCAGTTTAAACAGTTATAGCAATCAGCCCCAGCATTTT

D gene: TRBD2
J gene: TRBJ2-7
V gene: TRBV9
clone size: many
CDR3 protein: CASSTNGGTKYEQYF
CDR3 DNA: TGTGCCAGCAGCACAAACGGGGGGACCAAATACGAGCAGTACTTC

D gene: NA
J gene: TRBJ1-4
V gene: TRBV7-2
clone size: NA
CDR3 protein: CASSLGPKLFF
CDR3 DNA: TGTGCCAGCAGCCTGGGGCCAAAACTGTTTTTT

D gene: NA
J gene: TRBJ2-7
V gene: TRBV3-1/TRBV3-2
clone size: NA
CDR3 protein: CASSQEGGAYEQYF
CDR3 DNA: TGTGCCAGCAGCCAAGAAGGGGGGGCCTACGAGCAGTACTTC

D gene: TRBD1
J gene: TRBJ1-4
V gene: TRBV10-3
clone size: NA
CDR3 protein: CAISAGTGSISNEKLFF
CDR3 DNA: TGTGCCATCAGTGCGGGGACAGGGAGTATTTCTAATGAAAAACTGTTTTTT

D gene: NA
J gene: TRBJ1-5
V gene: TRBV6-5
clone size: once
CDR3 protein: CASSPTGNNQPQHF
CDR3 DNA: TGTGCCAGCAGCCCGACAGGAAACAATCAGCCCCAGCATTTT

D gene: NA
J gene: TRBJ2-1
V gene: TRBV19
clone size: NA
CDR3 protein: CASSIGMTGSYNEQFF
CDR3 DNA: TGTGCCAGTAGTATAGGCATGACAGGCTCCTACAATGAGCAGTTCTTC

D gene: TRBD1
J gene: TRBJ1-6
V gene: TRBV7-9
clone size: NA
CDR3 protein: CASSNTGQVNSPLHF
CDR3 DNA: TGTGCCAGCAGCAATACGGGACAGGTCAATTCACCCCTCCACTTT

D gene: NA
J gene: TRBJ1-6
V gene: TRBV21-1
clone size: once
CDR3 protein: CASSKEGDRDVLHF
CDR3 DNA: TGTGCCAGCAGCAAAGAAGGGGACAGAGATGTCCTCCACTTT

D gene: NA
J gene: TRBJ1-1
V gene: TRBV5-4
clone size: NA
CDR3 protein: CASSRPSGAAIMNTEAFF
CDR3 DNA: TGTGCCAGCAGCCGCCCCTCAGGAGCGGCTATCATGAACACTGAAGCTTTCTTT

D gene: NA
J gene: TRBJ2-7
V gene: TRBV2
clone size: few
CDR3 protein: CASSAPLLQTPTYEQYF
CDR3 DNA: TGTGCCAGCAGTGCACCCCTCTTACAGACGCCCACCTACGAGCAGTACTTC

D gene: TRBD2
J gene: TRBJ2-5
V gene: TRBV2
clone size: NA
CDR3 protein: CASSEELAVETQYF
CDR3 DNA: TGTGCCAGCAGTGAGGAACTAGCGGTAGAGACCCAGTACTTC

D gene: TRBD1
J gene: TRBJ1-2
V gene: TRBV29-1
clone size: NA
CDR3 protein: CSADRVVYGYTF
CDR3 DNA: TGCAGCGCCGACAGGGTGGTCTATGGCTACACCTTC

D gene: NA
J gene: TRBJ1-1
V gene: TRBV2
clone size: NA
CDR3 protein: CASSSRLAFF
CDR3 DNA: TGTGCCAGCAGTTCGCGTTTGGCTTTCTTT

D gene: TRBD1
J gene: TRBJ1-3
V gene: TRBV10-2
clone size: NA
CDR3 protein: CASSESSGTGGNTIYF
CDR3 DNA: TGCGCCAGCAGTGAGTCGTCAGGGACAGGGGGCAACACCATATATTTT

D gene: NA
J gene: TRBJ2-3
V gene: TRBV7-8
clone size: NA
CDR3 protein: CASSRHTDTQYF
CDR3 DNA: TGTGCCAGCAGCCGTCACACAGATACGCAGTATTTT

D gene: NA
J gene: TRBJ1-2
V gene: TRBV2
clone size: few
CDR3 protein: CASSARGNGYTF
CDR3 DNA: TGTGCCAGCTCTGCACGGGGGAATGGCTACACCTTC

D gene: TRBD2
J gene: TRBJ2-3
V gene: TRBV7-9
clone size: NA
CDR3 protein: CASTFGLADTDTQYF
CDR3 DNA: TGTGCCAGCACCTTCGGACTAGCGGATACAGATACGCAGTATTTT

D gene: NA
J gene: TRBJ2-7
V gene: TRBV19
clone size: NA
CDR3 protein: CASSMNRAYEQYF
CDR3 DNA: TGTGCCAGTAGTATGAACAGGGCCTACGAGCAGTACTTC

D gene: TRBD1
J gene: TRBJ1-3
V gene: TRBV9
clone size: NA
CDR3 protein: CASSIGTEGGNTIYF
CDR3 DNA: TGTGCCAGCAGCATTGGGACAGAAGGTGGAAACACCATATATTTT

D gene: TRBD1
J gene: TRBJ1-1
V gene: TRBV14
clone size: few
CDR3 protein: CASSQTGQWGSEAFF
CDR3 DNA: TGTGCCAGCAGCCAGACGGGACAGTGGGGCTCTGAAGCTTTCTTT

D gene: TRBD1
J gene: TRBJ1-2
V gene: TRBV27
clone size: NA
CDR3 protein: CASTGQGLSGGYTF
CDR3 DNA: TGTGCCAGCACCGGACAGGGCCTGAGTGGTGGCTACACCTTC

D gene: TRBD1
J gene: TRBJ1-3
V gene: TRBV7-6
clone size: NA
CDR3 protein: CASSLVGGQQNSGNTIYF
CDR3 DNA: TGTGCCAGCAGCTTAGTAGGGGGACAGCAGAACTCTGGAAACACCATATATTTT

D gene: NA
J gene: TRBJ2-5
V gene: TRBV3-1/TRBV3-2
clone size: NA
CDR3 protein: CASSQVLGGQETQYF
CDR3 DNA: TGTGCCAGCAGCCAAGTCCTCGGCGGCCAAGAGACCCAGTACTTC

D gene: NA
J gene: TRBJ1-2
V gene: TRBV24-1
clone size: few
CDR3 protein: CATSDFDSNYGYTF
CDR3 DNA: TGTGCCACCAGTGATTTCGACAGCAACTATGGCTACACCTTC

D gene: NA
J gene: TRBJ2-7
V gene: TRBV20-1
clone size: NA
CDR3 protein: CSASDTGEQYF
CDR3 DNA: TGCAGTGCTAGTGATACCGGCGAGCAGTACTTC

D gene: TRBD2
J gene: TRBJ2-1
V gene: TRBV3-1/TRBV3-2
clone size: NA
CDR3 protein: CASSQDVAGPFNEQFF
CDR3 DNA: TGTGCCAGCAGCCAAGATGTAGCGGGACCCTTCAATGAGCAGTTCTTC

D gene: TRBD1
J gene: TRBJ1-1
V gene: TRBV9
clone size: once
CDR3 protein: CASSRRRQGSMNTEAFF
CDR3 DNA: TGTGCCAGCAGCCGTAGGCGACAGGGATCTATGAACACTGAAGCTTTCTTT

D gene: NA
J gene: TRBJ2-3
V gene: TRBV5-4
clone size: NA
CDR3 protein: CASSLDQGADTQYF
CDR3 DNA: TGTGCCAGCAGCTTGGACCAGGGCGCAGATACGCAGTATTTT

D gene: TRBD2
J gene: TRBJ2-1
V gene: TRBV9
clone size: few
CDR3 protein: CASSGDTSGGARLYNEQFF
CDR3 DNA: TGTGCCAGCAGCGGAGACACTAGCGGGGGCGCCCGACTCTACAATGAGCAGTTCTTC

D gene: TRBD2
J gene: TRBJ2-2
V gene: TRBV3-1/TRBV3-2
clone size: few
CDR3 protein: CASSAPTLAGSGELFF
CDR3 DNA: TGTGCCAGCAGCGCCCCTACCCTAGCGGGGAGCGGGGAGCTGTTTTTT

D gene: NA
J gene: TRBJ2-7
V gene: TRBV5-1
clone size: NA
CDR3 protein: CASSLVSVNYEQYF
CDR3 DNA: TGCGCCAGCAGCTTGGTGTCAGTTAACTACGAGCAGTACTTC

D gene: TRBD2
J gene: TRBJ2-7
V gene: TRBV28
clone size: NA
CDR3 protein: CASGPRTSGGYEQYF
CDR3 DNA: TGTGCCAGCGGACCCCGGACTAGCGGGGGCTACGAGCAGTACTTC

D gene: NA
J gene: TRBJ2-5
V gene: TRBV19
clone size: NA
CDR3 protein: CASRKSAGLRETQYF
CDR3 DNA: TGTGCCAGTAGAAAGTCGGCGGGTCTAAGAGAGACCCAGTACTTC